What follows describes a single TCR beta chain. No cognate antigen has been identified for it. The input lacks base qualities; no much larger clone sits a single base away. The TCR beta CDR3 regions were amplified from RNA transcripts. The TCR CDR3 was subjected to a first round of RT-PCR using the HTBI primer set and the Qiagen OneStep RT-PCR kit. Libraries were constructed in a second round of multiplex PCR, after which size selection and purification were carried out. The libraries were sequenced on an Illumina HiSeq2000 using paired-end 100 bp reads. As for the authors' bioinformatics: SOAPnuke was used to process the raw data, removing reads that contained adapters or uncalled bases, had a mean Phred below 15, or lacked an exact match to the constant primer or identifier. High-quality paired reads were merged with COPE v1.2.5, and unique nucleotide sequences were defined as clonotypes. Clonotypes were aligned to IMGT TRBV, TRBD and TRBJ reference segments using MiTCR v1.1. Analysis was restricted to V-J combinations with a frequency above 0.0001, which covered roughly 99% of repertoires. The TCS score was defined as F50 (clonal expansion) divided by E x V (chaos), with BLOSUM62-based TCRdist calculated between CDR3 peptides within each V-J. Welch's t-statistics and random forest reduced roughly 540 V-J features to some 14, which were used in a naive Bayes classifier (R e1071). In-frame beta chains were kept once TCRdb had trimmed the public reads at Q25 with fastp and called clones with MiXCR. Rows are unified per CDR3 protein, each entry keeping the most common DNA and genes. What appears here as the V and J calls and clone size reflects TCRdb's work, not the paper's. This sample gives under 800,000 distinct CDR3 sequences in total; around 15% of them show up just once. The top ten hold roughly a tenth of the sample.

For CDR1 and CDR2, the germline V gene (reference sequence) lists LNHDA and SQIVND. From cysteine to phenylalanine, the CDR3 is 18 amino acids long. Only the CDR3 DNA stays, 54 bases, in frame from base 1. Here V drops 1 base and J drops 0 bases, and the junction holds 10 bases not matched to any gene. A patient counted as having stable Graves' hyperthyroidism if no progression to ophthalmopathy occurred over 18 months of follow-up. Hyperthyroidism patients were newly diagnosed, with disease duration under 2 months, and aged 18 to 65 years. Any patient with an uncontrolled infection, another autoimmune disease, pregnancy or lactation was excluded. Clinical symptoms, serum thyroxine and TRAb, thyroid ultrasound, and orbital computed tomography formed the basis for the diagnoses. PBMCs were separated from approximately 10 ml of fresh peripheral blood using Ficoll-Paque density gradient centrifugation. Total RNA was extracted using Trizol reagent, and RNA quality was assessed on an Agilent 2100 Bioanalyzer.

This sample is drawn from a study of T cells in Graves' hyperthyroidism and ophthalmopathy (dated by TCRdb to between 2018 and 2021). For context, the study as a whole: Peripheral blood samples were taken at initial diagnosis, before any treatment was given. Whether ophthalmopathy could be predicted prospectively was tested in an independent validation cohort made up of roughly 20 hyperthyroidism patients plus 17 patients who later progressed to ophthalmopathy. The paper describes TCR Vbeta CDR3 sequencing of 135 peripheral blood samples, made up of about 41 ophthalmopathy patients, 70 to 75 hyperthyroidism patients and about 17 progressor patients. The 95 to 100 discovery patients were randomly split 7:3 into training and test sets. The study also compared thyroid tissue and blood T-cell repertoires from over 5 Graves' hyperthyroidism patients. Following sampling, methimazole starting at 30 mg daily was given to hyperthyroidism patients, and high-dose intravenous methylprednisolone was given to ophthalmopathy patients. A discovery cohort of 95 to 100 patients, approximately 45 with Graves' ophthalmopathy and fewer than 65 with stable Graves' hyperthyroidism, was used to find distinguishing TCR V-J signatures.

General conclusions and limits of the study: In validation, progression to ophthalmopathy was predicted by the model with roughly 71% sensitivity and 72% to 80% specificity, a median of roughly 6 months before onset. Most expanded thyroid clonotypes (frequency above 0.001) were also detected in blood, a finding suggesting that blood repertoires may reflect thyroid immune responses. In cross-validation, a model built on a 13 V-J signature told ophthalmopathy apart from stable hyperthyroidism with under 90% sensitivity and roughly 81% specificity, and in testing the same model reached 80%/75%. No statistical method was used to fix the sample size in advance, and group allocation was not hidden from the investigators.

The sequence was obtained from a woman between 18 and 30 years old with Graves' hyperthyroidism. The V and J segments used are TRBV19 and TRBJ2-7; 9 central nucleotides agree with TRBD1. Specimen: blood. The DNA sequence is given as TGTGCCAGTAGTATAGCCTCTGGGGGACAGGGAAGCTCCTACGAGCAGTACTTC. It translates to CASSIASGGQGSSYEQYF.